Below are 32 T cell receptor beta chains sequenced from a single sample in a study of cytomegalovirus exposure and HLA in healthy donors. Researchers ran the PCR with 60 Vbeta and 13 Jbeta primers. TCRdb keeps only in-frame clones here, not all; method: immunoSEQ multiplex PCR. The sample lists over 200,000 clones, more than 75% seen once, with approximately 5.7% in the top ten. Material: PBMCs. Receptor source: a man aged 40-49 years in good health and CMV-seropositive.

V gene TRBV12-5 combines with J gene TRBJ2-1; perhaps TRBD1 as D (7 bases). This CDR3 has 15 amino acids. Germline V CDR1 and CDR2: LGHNT, FRNRAP. The V and J ends lost 5 bases and 8 bases respectively, with 19 bases between them. CDR3 protein: CASGRGDSPLDEQFF. CDR3 in DNA: TGTGCTAGTGGTAGGGGGGACAGTCCTTTGGATGAGCAGTTCTTC.

This clone was recorded once. The chain's CDR3 is CASSPWGGDYEQYF. CDR3 sequence (DNA): TGTGCCAGCAGCCCCTGGGGGGGGGACTACGAGCAGTACTTC. The chain has TRBV14 and TRBJ2-7; 7 nucleotides line up with TRBD2. Germline values: CDR1 SGHDN, CDR2 FVKESK. The CDR3 contains 14 residues. Losses at the gene ends were 4 bases for V and 3 bases for J; bases not matched to a gene: 6.

The chain recombines TRBV5-1 with TRBJ1-4; 7 bases line up with TRBD1. Trimming at V came to 1 base and at J to 3 bases, leaving 6 bases not matched to a gene. The CDR3 is 16 amino acids. Germline V lookup: CDR1 SGHRS, CDR2 YFSETQ. CDR3 DNA sequence: TGCGCCAGCAGCTTGAGTTTCCAGGGGGCTAATGAAAAACTGTTTTTT. This gives the protein CASSLSFQGANEKLFF.

The chain carries TRBV7-9 and TRBJ2-1, with D possibly TRBD2 on 6 matching bases. The CDR3 extends over 15 amino acids. The V end was cut by 1 base, the J end by 1 base, with 8 bases between. Germline loops: CDR1 SEHNR, CDR2 FQNEAQ (reference sequence). The CDR3 DNA is TGTGCCAGCAGCTTAGTGGAGGGGTCCTACAATGAGCAGTTCTTC. Its translation: CASSLVEGSYNEQFF.

The chain combines TRBV9 with TRBJ1-2; D is possibly TRBD1 (6 bases). CDR1 and CDR2 (germline): SGDLS, YYNGEE. Trimming took 0 bases from V and 5 from J, leaving 17 bases between them. CDR3 size: 16 residues. The chain's CDR3 is CASSVATGGRSYGYTF. The DNA for the CDR3 is TGTGCCAGCAGCGTAGCTACGGGGGGCAGGAGTTATGGCTACACCTTC.

This clone was seen more than once but under ten times. This sequence joins TRBV30 and TRBJ1-2, with a tentative D call TRBD1 (5 bases). This CDR3 is built from 12 residues. CDR1 and CDR2 from the germline V gene are GTSNPN and SVGIG (reference sequence). The V gene lost 0 bases and the J gene lost 8 bases, with 10 bases spanning the gap. The CDR3 loop reads CAWSVPGGGYTF. The CDR3 nucleotides are TGTGCCTGGAGTGTACCGGGGGGGGGCTACACCTTC.

V usage is TRBV5-6 and J usage is TRBJ1-5; the match to TRBD1 covers 8 bases. Germline values: CDR1 SGHDT, CDR2 YYEEEE. The V segment lost 0 bases and the J segment 3 bases; nucleotides outside the gene matches: 11. The CDR3 spans 18 residues. CDR3 sequence reads: CASSLAEDLDRVNQPQHF. The CDR3 nucleotides read TGTGCCAGCAGCTTGGCCGAAGATTTGGACAGGGTCAATCAGCCCCAGCATTTT.

This rearrangement joins TRBV14 to TRBJ2-6, with 7 nucleotides matching TRBD2. The CDR3 sequence is 18 residues long. The ends lost 3 bases at V and 0 bases at J; junction bases unmatched: 8. Germline CDR1 SGHDN, CDR2 FVKESK. This CDR3 reads CASSHATSRRSGANVLTF. The CDR3 DNA follows: TGTGCCAGCAGCCACGCGACTAGCCGCCGCTCTGGGGCCAACGTCCTGACTTTC. Based on the CDR3 plus reference TRBV14 and TRBJ2-6, the full variable domain is EAGVTQFPSHSVIEKGQTVTLRCDPISGHDNLYWYRRVMGKEIKFLLHFVKESKQDESGMPNNRFLAERTGGTYSTLKVQPAELEDSGVYFCASSHATSRRSGANVLTFGAGSRLTVL.

The chain recombines TRBV5-6 with TRBJ2-5, with 12 bases that match TRBD1. Germline CDR1 SGHDT, CDR2 YYEEEE. Trimming took 0 bases from V and 3 from J; bases not matched to a gene: 3. This CDR3 region has 16 residues. The CDR3 DNA is TGTGCCAGCAGCTTGGGGGGACAGGGGGCAAAAGAGACCCAGTACTTC. Translating gives CASSLGGQGAKETQYF.

This rearrangement joins TRBV6-1 to TRBJ1-1; D not resolved. V was pared by 1 base and J by 7 bases, with 7 bases between. The CDR3 runs to 12 residues. CDR1 and CDR2 from the germline V gene are MNHNS and SASEGT. CDR3 coding DNA: TGTGCCAGCAGTGAAGGACTGGTTGAAGCTTTCTTT. Protein product: CASSEGLVEAFF.

The chain uses TRBV14 and TRBJ2-3, with 7 bases that match TRBD1. CDR3 length: 14 residues. Germline V lookup: CDR1 SGHDN, CDR2 FVKESK. V was clipped by 6 bases and J by 2 bases; unmatched bases: 5. The CDR3 DNA reads TGTGCCAGCAGACCCACAGGGGCCACAGATACGCAGTATTTT. Protein sequence: CASRPTGATDTQYF.

The rearrangement joins TRBV6-5 to TRBJ2-7; 11 bases fit TRBD2. Germline V gene sequence: CDR1 MNHEY, CDR2 SVGAGI. The CDR3 spans 15 residues. V lost 4 bases, J lost 2 bases, and 4 bases stayed unmatched. CDR3 sequence reads: CASSSLAGGAYEQYV. The CDR3 nucleotides are TGTGCCAGCAGTTCTCTAGCGGGAGGCGCCTACGAGCAGTACGTC.

The V call is TRBV13, the J call TRBJ2-2, with TRBD2 matching 7 bases. The trim removed 5 bases at V and 4 bases at J, leaving 4 bases unmatched. CDR1 and CDR2 from the germline V gene are PRHDT and FYEKMQ (reference sequence). The CDR3 runs 14 residues. The CDR3 here is CASSAGGSTGELFF. CDR3 coding DNA: TGTGCCAGCAGCGCCGGGGGGAGCACCGGGGAGCTGTTTTTT.

The sample holds one count of this clone. This chain connects TRBV5-1 to TRBJ2-1; D might be TRBD2 (5 bases). The CDR3 is 13 amino acids. V lost 4 bases and J 5 bases, leaving 10 bases between the germline ends. Germline V gene sequence: CDR1 SGHRS, CDR2 YFSETQ. CDR3 amino acids: CASSPERHNEQFF. For the CDR3, the DNA is TGCGCCAGCAGCCCTGAGCGGCACAATGAGCAGTTCTTC.

The chain uses TRBV18 and TRBJ2-5; D is ambiguous. The CDR3 consists of 13 residues. Germline values: CDR1 KGHSH, CDR2 LQKENI. Trimming left V 3 bases short and J 7 bases short, with 12 bases between. DNA for the CDR3: TGTGCCAGCTCACCGGGCAATGAAGGGACCCAGTACTTC. Protein product: CASSPGNEGTQYF.

This chain links TRBV11-2 with TRBJ2-3; 10 bases are shared with TRBD2. This CDR3 is 17 amino acids long. Germline assignment: CDR1 SGHAT and CDR2 FQNNGV. The ends lost 2 bases at V and 1 base at J; junction bases unmatched: 6. CDR3 nucleotide sequence: TGTGCCAGCAGCTTACTTGACGGACTAGCGGGCACAGATACGCAGTATTTT. It yields the protein CASSLLDGLAGTDTQYF.

The chain employs TRBV27 and TRBJ1-5; D gene uncertain. From germline, CDR1 is MNHEY and CDR2 SMNVEV (reference sequence). Trimming shortened V by 2 bases and J by 2 bases, and 13 bases separated the two germline ends. CDR3 length equals 16 residues. DNA of the CDR3: TGTGCCAGCAGTTTAAGCCCTTCCGGAGGCAATCAGCCCCAGCATTTT. This codes for CASSLSPSGGNQPQHF.

The chain has TRBV19 and TRBJ1-5, with 7 bases that match TRBD1. The germline V gene has CDR1 LNHDA and CDR2 SQIVND (reference sequence). Trimming took 4 bases from V and 7 from J; bases not matched to a gene: 4. The CDR3 sequence is 13 residues long. CDR3 nucleotide sequence: TGTGCCAGTAGTACGACAGGGAGCCAGCCCCAGCATTTT. It yields the protein CASSTTGSQPQHF.

The chain carries TRBV7-9 and TRBJ1-1; TRBD1 matches 7 bases. The trim removed 5 bases at V and 4 bases at J, leaving 4 bases unmatched. The CDR3 is 13 amino acids. Looked up from germline, CDR1 is SEHNR and CDR2 is FQNEAQ (reference sequence). CDR3 protein: CASSRQGGTEAFF. Here the CDR3 DNA reads TGTGCCAGCAGCCGACAGGGCGGCACTGAAGCTTTCTTT.

The chain is built from TRBV19 and TRBJ2-1; 9 nucleotides match TRBD2. V lost 7 bases to trimming and J lost 4 bases; unmatched junction nucleotides: 11. The length of the CDR3 is 16 residues. Germline lookup yields CDR1 LNHDA and CDR2 SQIVND (reference sequence). This CDR3 is CASKGLASHQYNEQFF. Here the CDR3 DNA reads TGTGCCAGTAAGGGACTAGCTAGCCACCAGTACAATGAGCAGTTCTTC. The complete variable domain, with remaining parts taken from reference TRBV19 and TRBJ2-1, reads DGGITQSPKYLFRKEGQNVTLSCEQNLNHDAMYWYRQDPGQGLRLIYYSQIVNDFQKGDIAEGYSVSREKKESFPLTVTSAQKNPTAFYLCASKGLASHQYNEQFFGPGTRLTVL.

This chain joins TRBV25-1 and TRBJ1-2; TRBD1 might be the D (6 bases). Germline V gives CDR1 MGHDK, CDR2 SYGVNS. V was clipped by 3 bases and J by 6 bases, with 14 bases between them. The CDR3 is 14 amino acids. The CDR3 DNA follows: TGTGCCAGCAGTGACTCGACAGGATTTAATGGCTACACCTTC. It codes for CASSDSTGFNGYTF.

This CDR3 reads CASSSLTLSGNTIYF. The CDR3 DNA is TGTGCCAGCTCATCCCTGACACTCTCTGGAAACACCATATATTTT. The rearrangement joins TRBV18 to TRBJ1-3; the D is unclear. V gave up 5 bases and J gave up 0 bases, with 11 bases separating them. Germline loops: CDR1 KGHSH, CDR2 LQKENI. The CDR3 totals 15 residues.

This chain uses TRBV27 with TRBJ2-5; TRBD2 matches at 7 bases. CDR1 is MNHEY and CDR2 is SMNVEV in the germline V gene (reference sequence). J was trimmed by 2 bases and V by 2 bases; bases with no gene match: 2. This CDR3 has 14 residues. The CDR3 loop is CASSLLAAQETQYF. CDR3 in DNA: TGTGCCAGCAGTTTACTAGCGGCTCAAGAGACCCAGTACTTC.

The chain joins TRBV19 to TRBJ2-6; 7 positions agree with TRBD1. This CDR3 has 17 amino acids. The junction had 6 bases not matched to a gene; V was cut back by 4 bases and J by 0 bases. Per the germline V gene, CDR1 is LNHDA and CDR2 is SQIVND (reference sequence). CDR3 DNA: TGTGCCAGTAGTACCCAGGGACAGCTCTCTGGGGCCAACGTCCTGACTTTC. Translated, it gives CASSTQGQLSGANVLTF. The whole variable domain, filled in from reference TRBV19 and TRBJ2-6, reads DGGITQSPKYLFRKEGQNVTLSCEQNLNHDAMYWYRQDPGQGLRLIYYSQIVNDFQKGDIAEGYSVSREKKESFPLTVTSAQKNPTAFYLCASSTQGQLSGANVLTFGAGSRLTVL.

This CDR3 is CASSQVHRGEQFF. As DNA, the CDR3 is TGTGCCAGCAGCCAAGTCCATCGGGGTGAGCAGTTCTTC. The rearrangement uses TRBV14 and TRBJ2-1; tentative D call: TRBD2 (5 bases). Germline V gene lookup returns CDR1 SGHDN and CDR2 FVKESK. This CDR3 has 13 amino acids. Trimming shortened V by 1 base and J by 9 bases, and 10 bases separated the two germline ends.

V is TRBV14 and J is TRBJ1-1; a weak D match, TRBD1 (5 bases). Germline V gene data show CDR1 as SGHDN and CDR2 as FVKESK. This CDR3 is 13 amino acids long. Trimming removed 5 bases at V and 1 base at J, with 8 bases between. CDR3 amino acids: CASSWGGNTEAFF. DNA of the CDR3: TGTGCCAGCAGCTGGGGGGGGAACACTGAAGCTTTCTTT.

The rearrangement links TRBV30 to TRBJ1-1; 7 positions match TRBD1. The CDR3 spans 15 residues. With 3 bases clipped from V and 8 bases from J, the junction kept 15 bases outside the gene matches. Germline V gene data show CDR1 as GTSNPN and CDR2 as SVGIG (reference sequence). The chain's CDR3 is CAWSPGGRARREAFF. DNA of the CDR3: TGTGCCTGGAGCCCAGGGGGGCGAGCCCGCCGGGAAGCTTTCTTT.

The chain links TRBV27 to TRBJ2-7, with 8 bases lining up with TRBD2. Germline V gene data show CDR1 as MNHEY and CDR2 as SMNVEV (reference sequence). V shed 7 bases and J 3 bases; nucleotides not matched to a gene: 5. The CDR3 has 13 amino acids. CDR3 region: CASKGLADYEQYV. CDR3 DNA: TGTGCCAGCAAAGGACTAGCCGACTACGAGCAGTACGTC.

The sample holds one count of this clone. This chain links TRBV4-1 with TRBJ1-4, with TRBD1 as a possible D gene (6 bases). From germline, CDR1 is MGHRA and CDR2 YSYEKL. CDR3 length equals 14 residues. Deletions cut 5 bases from V and 5 bases from J, with 12 bases between. The CDR3, as DNA: TGCGCCAGCAGCGCACGAACAGGGAATGAAAAACTGTTTTTT. It codes for CASSARTGNEKLFF.

V and J are TRBV7-8 and TRBJ2-7; D might be TRBD2 (6 bases). Germline V gene data show CDR1 as SGHVS and CDR2 as FQNEAQ. The CDR3 is made up of 12 amino acids. Trimming shortened V by 1 base and J by 12 bases, and 13 bases separated the two germline ends. The CDR3 DNA reads as TGTGCCAGCAGCTTAGTAGGAGGGGCGAGGTACGTC. Its translation is CASSLVGGARYV.

Remarks on this clone: Other DNA sequences in the sample encode the same CDR3. The chain employs TRBV27 and TRBJ1-5; D is undetermined. V was trimmed by 4 bases and J by 6 bases, leaving 7 bases between them. The CDR3 spans 12 residues. The germline V gene encodes CDR1 MNHEY and CDR2 SMNVEV (reference sequence). The chain's CDR3 is CASSSAGQPQHF. CDR3 in DNA: TGTGCCAGCAGTTCCGCCGGTCAGCCCCAGCATTTT.

The rearrangement uses TRBV5-8 and TRBJ2-5; D might be TRBD1 (6 bases). Trimming removed 1 base at V and 4 bases at J, with 8 bases between. Germline V gives CDR1 SGHTS, CDR2 YDEGEE. The CDR3 spans 13 residues. CDR3 in amino acids: CASSLTGIETQYF. CDR3 DNA sequence: TGTGCCAGCAGCTTGACAGGGATAGAGACCCAGTACTTC.